One sample yielded the 14 T cell receptor beta chains listed below, sequenced in a study of response to subunit inactivated influenza vaccine. TCRdb recomputed calls from the RT-PCR reads with MiXCR, one row per CDR3 protein. Of under 850,000 distinct CDR3 sequences in the sample, about 18% were seen once. The source material was PBMCs from blood, sampled less than 6 days after vaccination. The source is a man aged 45 to 65 who received an inactivated influenza vaccine.

This clonotype appeared a few times. The V and J genes are TRBV7-2 and TRBJ2-2, with D perhaps TRBD1 or TRBD2 (6 bases each). Trimming pared 5 bases from V and 7 bases from J, leaving 17 bases between. This CDR3 is 15 amino acids long. The germline V gene encodes CDR1 SGHTA and CDR2 FQGNSA. In DNA form, the CDR3 reads TGTGCCAGCAGCCCGCCCGGGGGCGCGCTCGGGGAGCTGTTTTTT. Translated: CASSPPGGALGELFF.

The rearrangement links TRBV5-1 to TRBJ2-7; tentative D call: TRBD2 (5 bases). CDR1 is SGHRS, CDR2 YFSETQ, per germline. Trimming shortened V by 4 bases and J by 0 bases, and 11 bases separated the two germline ends. The CDR3 extends over 14 amino acids. CDR3 in amino acids: CASSRLQSSYEQYF. The CDR3 DNA sequence: TGCGCCAGCAGCAGACTACAGTCCTCCTACGAGCAGTACTTC.

V and J are TRBV9 and TRBJ2-2; D may correspond to TRBD1 or TRBD2 (6 bases each). CDR3 length equals 18 residues. CDR1 SGDLS and CDR2 YYNGEE come from the germline V gene. Trimming left V 5 bases short and J 6 bases short, with 26 bases between. This chain's CDR3 is CASSTRGEQGRIPGELFF. CDR3 in DNA: TGTGCCAGCAGTACAAGGGGGGAACAGGGTAGAATTCCCGGGGAGCTGTTTTTT.

V gene TRBV5-1 combines with J gene TRBJ2-7, with 8 bases identical to TRBD1. Per germline, CDR1 SGHRS and CDR2 YFSETQ. This CDR3 contains 15 residues. V was pared by 4 bases and J by 1 base, with 7 bases of the junction left unmatched. The CDR3 reads CASSIRTGTSYEQYF. CDR3 coding DNA: TGCGCCAGCAGCATACGGACAGGGACATCCTACGAGCAGTACTTC. Complete variable domain (other parts from reference TRBV5-1 and TRBJ2-7): KAGVTQTPRYLIKTRGQQVTLSCSPISGHRSVSWYQQTPGQGLQFLFEYFSETQRNKGNFPGRFSGRQFSNSRSEMNVSTLELGDSALYLCASSIRTGTSYEQYFGPGTRLTVT.

A few counts support this clonotype. This chain uses TRBV15 with TRBJ2-3, with TRBD1 matching over 9 bases. The V and J ends lost 2 bases and 4 bases, in that order; junction bases with no gene match: 4. The germline V gene encodes CDR1 LNHNV and CDR2 YYDKDF (reference sequence). CDR3 size: 15 residues. Written as DNA, the CDR3 is TGTGCCACCAGCAGATTGGGACAGGGATCAGATACGCAGTATTTT. This sequence encodes CATSRLGQGSDTQYF.

This clonotype was observed at least ten times. The chain has TRBV12-3 or TRBV12-4 and TRBJ1-5; 7 bases align to TRBD1. The CDR3 spans 15 residues. The V segment lost 4 bases and the J segment 2 bases; nucleotides outside the gene matches: 5. CDR3 coding DNA: TGTGCCAGCAGTTCAGGGGGAGGTGGCAATCAGCCCCAGCATTTT. As protein: CASSSGGGGNQPQHF.

This clonotype was picked up a small number of times. The rearrangement uses TRBV12-3 or TRBV12-4 and TRBJ1-2; 8 nucleotides match TRBD1. This CDR3 has 16 residues. V was pared by 6 bases and J by 4 bases, with 13 bases of the junction left unmatched. The CDR3 spells CASSADREGFSYGYTF. The CDR3 nucleotides are TGTGCCAGCAGCGCGGACAGGGAGGGTTTCAGCTATGGCTACACCTTC.

This chain connects TRBV6-5 to TRBJ2-3; no firm D call. The V gene's germline CDR1 is MNHEY and CDR2 SVGAGI. This CDR3 has 16 amino acids. The V end was cut by 2 bases, the J end by 8 bases, with 20 bases between. The CDR3 nucleotides are TGTGCCAGCAGTTACCCCGACATGGCCGTCGGTAGTACGCAGTATTTT. Translated: CASSYPDMAVGSTQYF.

This clonotype was counted once. J is TRBJ1-1 and V is TRBV29-1; D possibly corresponds to TRBD1 (6 bases). Germline V gene lookup returns CDR1 SQVTM and CDR2 ANQGSEA. The V end lost 3 bases, the J end lost 5 bases, and 10 bases lay between the germline ends. The CDR3 runs to 12 residues. The DNA of the CDR3 is TGCAGCGTTGACAGGGGTGATACTGAAGCTTTCTTT. Encoded protein: CSVDRGDTEAFF. Based on the CDR3 plus reference TRBV29-1 and TRBJ1-1, the full variable domain is SAVISQKPSRDICQRGTSLTIQCQVDSQVTMMFWYRQQPGQSLTLIATANQGSEATYESGFVIDKFPISRPNLTFSTLTVSNMSPEDSSIYLCSVDRGDTEAFFGQGTRLTVV.

This clonotype occurred a few times. V usage is TRBV7-9 and J usage is TRBJ1-2, with TRBD1 matching over 8 bases. V shed 8 bases, J shed 4 bases, and the junction held 6 bases outside the gene matches. Per germline, CDR1 SEHNR and CDR2 FQNEAQ (reference sequence). This CDR3 is built from 13 residues. The CDR3, as DNA: TGTGCCAGCGTCTACGGACAGGGCTATGGCTACACCTTC. It specifies CASVYGQGYGYTF.

V usage is TRBV21-1 and J usage is TRBJ1-4; TRBD1 was called by the table and not checked on the DNA. TRBV21-1 is marked as a pseudogene. CDR3 length: 16 amino acids. The chain's CDR3 is CASSKFSRTPNEKLFF. CDR3 DNA sequence: TGTGCCAGCAGCAAATTCTCCAGGACACCAAATGAAAAACTGTTTTTT.

The J gene is TRBJ2-2, the V gene TRBV25-1; 9 bases line up with TRBD2. The J segment lost 3 bases and the V segment lost 5 bases, leaving 4 bases of the junction unmatched. From germline, CDR1 is MGHDK and CDR2 SYGVNS. The CDR3 has 15 residues. CDR3 bases: TGTGCCAGCAGTCCCTGGACTAGCGACACCGGGGAGCTGTTTTTT. Encoded protein: CASSPWTSDTGELFF.

This rearrangement joins TRBV9 to TRBJ2-7; tentatively, D is TRBD2 (5 bases). CDR3 length: 16 residues. CDR1 and CDR2 from the germline V gene are SGDLS and YYNGEE. The germline V and J ends were trimmed by 0 bases and 7 bases, with 20 bases remaining between them. CDR3 region: CASSVGGSVGMREQYF. DNA for the CDR3: TGTGCCAGCAGCGTAGGAGGGTCCGTCGGGATGAGGGAGCAGTACTTC.

This sequence joins TRBV4-3 and TRBJ1-4, with D possibly TRBD1 on 5 matching bases. Germline-derived CDR1 and CDR2 are LGHNA and YSLEER. V lost 1 base, J lost 3 bases, and 9 bases lay in between. The CDR3 loop spans 15 amino acids. The CDR3 sequence is CASSQAGDPNEKLFF. CDR3 bases: TGCGCCAGCAGCCAAGCGGGGGACCCTAATGAAAAACTGTTTTTT.